This T cell receptor beta chain was found in a study of identical twins. The J segment lost 4 bases and the V segment lost 4 bases, leaving 4 bases of the junction unmatched. This CDR3 has 16 residues. Germline CDR1 and CDR2: MNHEY and SVGEGT. Template switching (which added a universal primer site) was used, and cDNA carried unique molecular identifiers. MiXCR was run by TCRdb on the 5' RACE reads, yielding one entry per CDR3 protein. Of under 300,000 distinct CDR3 sequences in the sample, roughly 8.7% are singletons; the top ten hold around 3%. These same records also appear under a second study, on yellow fever vaccine responses in identical twins.

The sequence came from a woman aged 18 to 35 in good health. This sequence joins TRBV6-2 or TRBV6-3 and TRBJ2-2; TRBD2 agrees at 12 bases. Input material: CD8+ T cells sorted from blood. The CDR3 DNA reads TGTGCCAGCAGTTGGCTAGCGGGAGGGACCACCGGGGAGCTGTTTTTT. This sequence encodes CASSWLAGGTTGELFF.